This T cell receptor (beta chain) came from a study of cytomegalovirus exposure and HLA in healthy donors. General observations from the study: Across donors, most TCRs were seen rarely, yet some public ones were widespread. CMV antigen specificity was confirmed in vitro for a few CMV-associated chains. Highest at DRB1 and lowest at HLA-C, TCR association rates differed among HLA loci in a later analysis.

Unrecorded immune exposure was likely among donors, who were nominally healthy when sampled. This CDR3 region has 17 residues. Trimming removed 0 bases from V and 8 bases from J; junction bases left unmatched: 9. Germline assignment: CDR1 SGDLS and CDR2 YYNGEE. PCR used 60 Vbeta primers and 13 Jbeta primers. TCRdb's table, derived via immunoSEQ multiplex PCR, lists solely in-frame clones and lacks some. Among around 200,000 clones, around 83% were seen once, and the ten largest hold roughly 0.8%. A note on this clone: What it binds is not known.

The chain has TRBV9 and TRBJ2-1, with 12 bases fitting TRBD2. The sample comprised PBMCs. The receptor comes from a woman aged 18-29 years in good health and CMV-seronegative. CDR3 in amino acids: CASSVGSGTSGFDEQFF. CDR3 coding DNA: TGTGCCAGCAGCGTAGGCTCCGGGACTAGCGGGTTCGATGAGCAGTTCTTC. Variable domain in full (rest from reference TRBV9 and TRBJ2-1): DSGVTQTPKHLITATGQRVTLRCSPRSGDLSVYWYQQSLDQGLQFLIQYYNGEERAKGNILERFSAQQFPDLHSELNLSSLELGDSALYFCASSVGSGTSGFDEQFFGPGTRLTVL.